The entry below describes one TCR beta chain. Its antigen is unknown. Germline V lookup: CDR1 MGHRA, CDR2 YSYEKL. The ends lost 3 bases at V and 2 bases at J; junction bases unmatched: 5. CDR3 length: 15 amino acids. This entry comes from a study of T cell repertoires in cytomegalovirus infection. Background on the study: Recently identified HLA-C-restricted CMV epitopes were used, and well-studied HLA-B-restricted CMV epitopes were used as well. Whole-study findings and limits: Carriers of CMV and the relevant HLA type were discriminated by public TCR beta frequency.

MiXCR, run by TCRdb on the reads, gives a single entry per CDR3 protein. The data contain under 850,000 distinct CDR3 sequences, roughly 36% of them singletons. The V and J genes are TRBV4-1 and TRBJ2-3, with TRBD2 matching 7 bases. This specimen was cultured PBMCs, taken from culture after CMV antigen stimulation. This TCR came from a human donor in good health (CMV status not recorded). Some clones in this sample may be carry-over from other donors' samples. The CDR3 DNA is TGCGCCAGCAGCCAGCTAGCGGTTCACACAGATACGCAGTATTTT. This codes for CASSQLAVHTDTQYF.